Each of the 13 T cell receptor beta chains below was sequenced from the same sample in a study of T cells after yellow fever vaccination (dated by TCRdb to between 2018 and 2021). The library was built by means of 5' RACE. The sequencing machine was an Illumina HiSeq 2500. TCRdb ran its own pipeline on the public reads, namely fastp trimming at Q25 and MiXCR clone calling, and kept in-frame beta chains. One record per CDR3 amino acid sequence lists the most common genes and DNA. The table for this sample lists 200,000 to 300,000 distinct CDR3 sequences; 6.9% of them were counted only once. The top ten constitute roughly 0.9% of the sample. This sample's treatment or condition label indicates: live attenuated yellow fever vaccine strain. The material sequenced was CD4+ T cells sorted from PBMCs, taken 15 days after the yellow fever booster vaccination. Every receptor here comes from a man aged 25-45 years who received the YFV17D yellow fever vaccine.

Ten or more counts support this clonotype. The chain joins TRBV28 to TRBJ2-2; no definite D call. The germline CDR1 and CDR2 sequences are MDHEN and SYDVKM. The CDR3 spans 14 residues. V was trimmed by 5 bases and J by 5 bases, leaving 12 bases between them. The chain's CDR3 is CASSKPRTTGELFF. The CDR3 DNA sequence: TGTGCCAGCAGTAAACCCCGAACTACCGGGGAGCTGTTTTTT.

This chain links TRBV24-1 with TRBJ2-5; 16 bases agree with TRBD2. Germline V CDR1 and CDR2: KGHDR, SFDVKD. Trimming took 12 bases from V and 0 from J; bases not matched to a gene: 12. The CDR3 covers 18 residues. The CDR3 coding sequence is TGTGCCTCACCTGGGACTAGCGGGAGGGCCTTAAACCAAGAGACCCAGTACTTC. It encodes CASPGTSGRALNQETQYF.

The chain is built from TRBV6-2 or TRBV6-3 and TRBJ2-3; no firm D call. V shed 6 bases and J shed 4 bases, with 11 bases lying between them. The CDR3 spans 13 residues. The germline V gene has CDR1 MNHEY and CDR2 SVGEGT. The DNA of the CDR3 is TGTGCCAGCAGCGCCGCATCTTCAGATACGCAGTATTTT. It encodes CASSAASSDTQYF.

This clonotype was counted a few times. V gene TRBV7-6 combines with J gene TRBJ2-6; unclear D gene. The CDR3 is 18 amino acids. CDR1 and CDR2 (germline): SGHVS, FNYEAQ. Deletions cut 1 base from V and 1 base from J, with 14 bases between. CDR3 in amino acids: CASSLVPHKKSGANVLTF. The CDR3 bases are TGTGCCAGCAGCTTAGTTCCACACAAGAAGTCTGGGGCCAACGTCCTGACTTTC.

This chain connects TRBV7-2 to TRBJ2-7; 13 positions match TRBD2. This CDR3 is built from 21 residues. Unmatched junction bases numbered 14, after V lost 0 bases and J lost 0 bases. Germline values: CDR1 SGHTA, CDR2 FQGNSA. The CDR3 region has the DNA TGTGCCAGCAGCTTAGCGACTGATTTACTAGCGGGAGGGGGAATCTCCTACGAGCAGTACTTC. It specifies CASSLATDLLAGGGISYEQYF.

This clonotype has only a few counts. The V gene is TRBV11-2, the J gene TRBJ2-6; 12 bases align to TRBD2. The germline CDR1 and CDR2 sequences are SGHAT and FQNNGV. Unmatched junction bases numbered 3, after V lost 2 bases and J lost 1 base. The CDR3 consists of 18 residues. CDR3: CASSLRLAGVSGANVLTF. CDR3 DNA sequence: TGTGCCAGCAGCTTAAGACTAGCGGGAGTTTCTGGGGCCAACGTCCTGACTTTC.

The J gene is TRBJ1-1, the V gene TRBV29-1; D not resolved. CDR1 and CDR2 (germline): SQVTM, ANQGSEA. This CDR3 is built from 16 residues. V was shortened by 4 bases and J by 3 bases, with 21 bases between the two germline ends. CDR3 residues: CSVGYEGRGGYTEAFF. The CDR3 nucleotides read TGCAGCGTTGGGTATGAGGGCCGAGGCGGCTACACTGAAGCTTTCTTT.

A few counts support this clonotype. The rearrangement links TRBV5-6 to TRBJ2-3, with TRBD1 identical over 9 bases. Germline V gives CDR1 SGHDT, CDR2 YYEEEE. The CDR3 length is 13 residues. V lost 4 bases to trimming and J lost 14 bases; unmatched junction nucleotides: 11. CDR3 nucleotides: TGTGCCAGCAGCGGGGGACAGGGCGTCCGTTGGTATTTT. It specifies CASSGGQGVRWYF. Based on the CDR3 plus reference TRBV5-6 and TRBJ2-3, the full variable domain is DAGVTQSPTHLIKTRGQQVTLRCSPKSGHDTVSWYQQALGQGPQFIFQYYEEEERQRGNFPDRFSGHQFPNYSSELNVNALLLGDSALYLCASSGGQGVRWYFGPGTRLTVL.

V usage is TRBV29-1 and J usage is TRBJ2-1, with 9 bases aligning to TRBD2. The trim removed 7 bases at V and 3 bases at J, leaving 10 bases unmatched. Germline lookup yields CDR1 SQVTM and CDR2 ANQGSEA. This CDR3 is built from 15 residues. The CDR3, as DNA: TGCAGCGCTATGAAAAGCGGGAGGATCTACAATGAGCAGTTCTTC. Amino acid sequence: CSAMKSGRIYNEQFF.

This clonotype was seen at least ten times. The chain links TRBV20-1 to TRBJ2-5; D is perhaps TRBD1 or TRBD2 (6 bases each). This CDR3 spans 14 amino acids. Trimming took off 5 bases at V and 2 bases at J, with 15 bases between the two ends. CDR1 and CDR2 from the germline V gene are DFQATT and SNEGSKA (reference sequence). CDR3 in DNA: TGCAGTGCTGAGGGGGGAGGAGGGCAAGAGACCCAGTACTTC. Amino acids: CSAEGGGGQETQYF.

The table lists this clonotype with many counts. The rearrangement uses TRBV7-6 and TRBJ2-7; a possible D gene is TRBD2 (6 bases). V lost 1 base and J 5 bases, leaving 9 bases between the germline ends. This CDR3 is built from 13 residues. In germline, CDR1 is SGHVS, CDR2 FNYEAQ. DNA of the CDR3: TGTGCCAGCAGCTTAGAAGGAGGGCACGAGCAGTACTTC. Encoded protein: CASSLEGGHEQYF. The entire variable domain, with the rest obtained from reference TRBV7-6 and TRBJ2-7, is as follows: GAGVSQSPRYKVTKRGQDVALRCDPISGHVSLYWYRQALGQGPEFLTYFNYEAQQDKSGLPNDRFSAERPEGSISTLTIQRTEQRDSAMYRCASSLEGGHEQYFGPGTRLTVT.

This clonotype was detected many times. V is TRBV7-8 and J is TRBJ1-5, with D tentatively TRBD1 (6 bases). This CDR3 spans 14 amino acids. V shed 1 base and J shed 4 bases, with 8 bases lying between them. Germline V CDR1 and CDR2: SGHVS, FQNEAQ. The CDR3 DNA reads as TGTGCCAGCAGCTTAGAAGGGGGGAATCAGCCCCAGCATTTT. Residues: CASSLEGGNQPQHF.

This clonotype appeared many times. This chain connects TRBV21-1 to TRBJ2-7; the DNA was not used to check the table's D call, TRBD1. TRBV21-1 has pseudogene status. The CDR3 is 15 residues long. The CDR3 bases are TGTGCCAGCAGACGAGGGGACAGAAGCTCCTACGAGCAGTACTTC. It encodes CASRRGDRSSYEQYF.